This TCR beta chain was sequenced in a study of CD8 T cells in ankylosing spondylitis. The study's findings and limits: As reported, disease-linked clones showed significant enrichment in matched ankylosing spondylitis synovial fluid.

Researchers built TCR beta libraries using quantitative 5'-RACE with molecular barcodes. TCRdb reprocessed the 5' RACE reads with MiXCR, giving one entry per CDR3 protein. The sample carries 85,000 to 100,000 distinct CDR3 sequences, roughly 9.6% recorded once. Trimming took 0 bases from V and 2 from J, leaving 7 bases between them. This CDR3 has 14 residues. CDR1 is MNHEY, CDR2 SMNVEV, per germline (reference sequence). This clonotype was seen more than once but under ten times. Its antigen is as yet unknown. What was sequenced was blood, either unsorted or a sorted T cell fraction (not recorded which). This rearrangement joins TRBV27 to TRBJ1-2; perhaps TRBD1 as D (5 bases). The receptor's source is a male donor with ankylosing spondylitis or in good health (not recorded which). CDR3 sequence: CASSLSGGNYGYTF. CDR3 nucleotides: TGTGCCAGCAGTTTATCTGGGGGAAACTATGGCTACACCTTC.